This TCR beta chain is from a study of blood T cell repertoires in COVID-19. At the level of the study: From the United States, Italy and Spain came samples of acute and convalescent COVID-19.

Participants had their cohort set by participant-reported clinical history. Original analysis: Nucleated cell counts were estimated from reference gene primer amplification. TCRdb's table, derived via immunoSEQ multiplex PCR, lists solely in-frame clones and lacks some. For V, J and clone size, that table is used; D and trimming come from the DNA. The table lists roughly 300,000 clones, just over 90% of them singletons, with 2.3% in the top ten. Trimming at V came to 6 bases and at J to 5 bases, leaving 6 bases not matched to a gene. The CDR3 has 13 residues. CDR1 and CDR2 (germline): SGHTA, FQGNSA. Sequencing input: PBMCs or T cells enriched from blood (not recorded which). The clonotype was recovered from a woman between 35 and 50 years old with acute COVID-19. V and J are TRBV7-2 and TRBJ1-2, with 7 bases fitting TRBD1. DNA for the CDR3: TGTGCCAGCAGTACCGGGACAGAGTATGGCTACACCTTC. As protein: CASSTGTEYGYTF.